This TCR beta chain was sequenced in a study of blood T cells in healthy people across ages. PCR was performed a second time for about 6 to 12 cycles using a sample-barcoded 5' primer and a J-beta primer mix. TCRdb reprocessed the 5' RACE reads with MiXCR, giving one entry per CDR3 protein. The profile shows 450,000 to 700,000 distinct CDR3 sequences, 25% to 30% of them singletons. The V gene lost 6 bases and the J gene lost 1 base, with 11 bases spanning the gap. Germline V gene data show CDR1 as DFQATT and CDR2 as SNEGSKA (reference sequence). The CDR3 runs 13 residues. Sequences were obtained from blood. The chain is built from TRBV20-1 and TRBJ2-3, with unresolved D. The receptor's source is a woman between 65 and 79 years old in good health. CDR3 sequence (DNA): TGCAGTGCCCTCACCGTGGGCACAGATACGCAGTATTTT. Residues: CSALTVGTDTQYF.